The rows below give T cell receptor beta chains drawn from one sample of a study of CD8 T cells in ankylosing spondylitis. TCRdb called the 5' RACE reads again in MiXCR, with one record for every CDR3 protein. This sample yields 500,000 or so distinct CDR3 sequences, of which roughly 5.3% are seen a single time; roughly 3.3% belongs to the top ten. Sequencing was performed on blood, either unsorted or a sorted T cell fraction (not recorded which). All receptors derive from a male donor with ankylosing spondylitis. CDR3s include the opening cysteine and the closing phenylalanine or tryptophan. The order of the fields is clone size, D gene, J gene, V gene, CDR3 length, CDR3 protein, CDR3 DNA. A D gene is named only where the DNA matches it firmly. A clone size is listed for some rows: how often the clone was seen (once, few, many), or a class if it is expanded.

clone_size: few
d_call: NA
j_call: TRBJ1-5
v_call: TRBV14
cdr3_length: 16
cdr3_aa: CASSKDVQGLHQPQHF
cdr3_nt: TGTGCCAGCAGCAAAGATGTGCAGGGGTTGCATCAGCCCCAGCATTTT

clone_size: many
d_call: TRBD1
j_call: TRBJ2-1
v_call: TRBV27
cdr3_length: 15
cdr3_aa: CASSLRDRAGNEQFF
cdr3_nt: TGTGCCAGCAGTTTAAGGGACAGGGCGGGCAATGAGCAGTTCTTC

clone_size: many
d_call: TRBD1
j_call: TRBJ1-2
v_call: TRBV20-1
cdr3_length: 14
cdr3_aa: CSAKTSGGAKSYTF
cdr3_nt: TGCAGTGCCAAAACTTCAGGGGGCGCGAAAAGCTACACCTTC

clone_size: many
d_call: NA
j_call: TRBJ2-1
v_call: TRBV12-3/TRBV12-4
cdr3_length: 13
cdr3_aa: CASNPPVVYEQFF
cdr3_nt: TGTGCCAGCAACCCACCTGTTGTTTATGAGCAGTTCTTC

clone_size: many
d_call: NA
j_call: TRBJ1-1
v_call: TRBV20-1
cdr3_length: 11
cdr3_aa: CSAREREKAFF
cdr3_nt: TGCAGTGCTAGAGAAAGGGAAAAAGCTTTCTTT

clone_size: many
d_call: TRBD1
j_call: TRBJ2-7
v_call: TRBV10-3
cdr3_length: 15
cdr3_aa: CAISASTGISYEQYF
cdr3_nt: TGTGCCATCAGTGCCTCGACAGGGATCTCCTACGAGCAGTACTTC

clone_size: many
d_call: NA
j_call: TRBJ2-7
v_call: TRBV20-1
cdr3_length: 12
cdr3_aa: CSAIDTPYEQYF
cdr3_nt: TGCAGTGCTATAGACACCCCCTACGAGCAGTACTTC

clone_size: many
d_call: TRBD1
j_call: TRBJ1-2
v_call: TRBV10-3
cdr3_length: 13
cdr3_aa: CAITWDRENGYTF
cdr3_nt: TGTGCCATCACTTGGGACAGAGAGAATGGCTACACCTTC

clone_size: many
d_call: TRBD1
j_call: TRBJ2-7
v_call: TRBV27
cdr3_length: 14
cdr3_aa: CASSFRDRGLEQYF
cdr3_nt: TGTGCCAGCAGTTTCCGGGACAGGGGGCTCGAGCAGTACTTC

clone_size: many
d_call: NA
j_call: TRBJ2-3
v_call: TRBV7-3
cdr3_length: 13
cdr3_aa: CASSKESTDTQYF
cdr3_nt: TGTGCCAGCAGTAAAGAAAGCACAGATACGCAGTATTTT

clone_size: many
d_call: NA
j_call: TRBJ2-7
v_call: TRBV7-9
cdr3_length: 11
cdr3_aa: CASSGAYEQYF
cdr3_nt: TGTGCCAGCAGCGGGGCCTACGAGCAGTACTTC

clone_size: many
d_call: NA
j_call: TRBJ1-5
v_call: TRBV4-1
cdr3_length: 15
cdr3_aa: CASSLFRDSNQPQHF
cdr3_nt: TGCGCCAGCAGCCTTTTCAGGGATAGCAATCAGCCCCAGCATTTT

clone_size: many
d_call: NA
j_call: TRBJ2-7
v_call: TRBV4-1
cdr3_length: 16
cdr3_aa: CASSQDGRDGSYEQYF
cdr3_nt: TGCGCCAGCAGCCAAGATGGACGGGACGGCTCCTACGAGCAGTACTTC

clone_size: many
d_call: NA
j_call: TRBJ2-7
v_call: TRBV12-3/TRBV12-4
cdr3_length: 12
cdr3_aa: CASSPSPSEQYF
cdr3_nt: TGTGCCAGCAGTCCCTCCCCATCCGAGCAGTACTTC

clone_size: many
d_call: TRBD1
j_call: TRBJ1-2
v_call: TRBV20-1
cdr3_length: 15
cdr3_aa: CSARPLGTGNYGYTF
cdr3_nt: TGCAGTGCTAGACCTCTGGGGACAGGGAACTATGGCTACACCTTC

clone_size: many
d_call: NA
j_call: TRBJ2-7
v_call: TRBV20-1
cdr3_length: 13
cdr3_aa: CSARVARGYEQYF
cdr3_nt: TGCAGTGCTAGGGTGGCAAGGGGCTACGAGCAGTACTTC

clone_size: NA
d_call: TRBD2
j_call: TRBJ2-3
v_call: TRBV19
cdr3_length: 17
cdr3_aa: CASSIVQGGPGTDTQYF
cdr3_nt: TGTGCCAGTAGTATAGTGCAGGGAGGGCCCGGCACAGATACGCAGTATTTT

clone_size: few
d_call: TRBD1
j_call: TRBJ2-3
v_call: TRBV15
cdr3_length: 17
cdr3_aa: CATFPWGQGSRGDTQYF
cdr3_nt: TGTGCCACCTTCCCGTGGGGACAGGGGTCGAGAGGAGATACGCAGTATTTT

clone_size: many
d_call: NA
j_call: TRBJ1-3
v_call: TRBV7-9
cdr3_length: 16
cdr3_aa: CASSLWPSRDGNTIYF
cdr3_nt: TGTGCCAGCAGCTTATGGCCCAGCAGAGATGGAAACACCATATATTTT

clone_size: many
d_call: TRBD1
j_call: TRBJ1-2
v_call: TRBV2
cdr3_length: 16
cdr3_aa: CASSYLLRDRAHGYTF
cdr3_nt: TGTGCCAGCAGCTACTTACTCCGGGACAGGGCCCATGGCTACACCTTC

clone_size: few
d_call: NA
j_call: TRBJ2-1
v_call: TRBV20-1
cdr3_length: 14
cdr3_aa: CSARDGGFHNEQFF
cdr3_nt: TGCAGTGCTAGAGATGGGGGGTTCCACAATGAGCAGTTCTTC

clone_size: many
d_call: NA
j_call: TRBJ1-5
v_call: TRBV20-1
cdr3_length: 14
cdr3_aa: CSSRQPYSNQPQHF
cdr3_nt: TGCAGTTCCAGACAGCCCTATAGCAATCAGCCCCAGCATTTT

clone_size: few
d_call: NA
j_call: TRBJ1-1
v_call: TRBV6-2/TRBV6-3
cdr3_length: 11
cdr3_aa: CATHETGKAFF
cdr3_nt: TGTGCCACCCATGAAACAGGGAAGGCTTTCTTT

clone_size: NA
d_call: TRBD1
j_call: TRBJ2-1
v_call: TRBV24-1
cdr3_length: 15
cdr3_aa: CATSDPGTGVVEQFF
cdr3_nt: TGTGCCACCAGTGACCCCGGGACAGGGGTAGTTGAGCAGTTCTTC

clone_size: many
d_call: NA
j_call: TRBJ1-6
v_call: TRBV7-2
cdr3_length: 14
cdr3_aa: CASSSTGPSISLHF
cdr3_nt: TGTGCCAGCAGCTCCACGGGCCCTAGTATCTCCCTCCACTTT

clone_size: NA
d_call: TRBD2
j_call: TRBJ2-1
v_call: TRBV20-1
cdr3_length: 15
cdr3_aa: CSARVTSGRVNEQFF
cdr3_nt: TGCAGTGCTAGGGTGACTAGCGGGAGAGTCAATGAGCAGTTCTTC

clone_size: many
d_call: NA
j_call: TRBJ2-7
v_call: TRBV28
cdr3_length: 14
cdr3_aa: CASSLIARGYEQYF
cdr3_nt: TGTGCCAGCAGTTTGATAGCTCGGGGCTACGAGCAGTACTTC

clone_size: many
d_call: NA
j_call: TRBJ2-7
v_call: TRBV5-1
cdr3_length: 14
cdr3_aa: CASSLGQGGHEQYF
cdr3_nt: TGCGCCAGCAGCTTGGGACAGGGAGGCCACGAGCAGTACTTC

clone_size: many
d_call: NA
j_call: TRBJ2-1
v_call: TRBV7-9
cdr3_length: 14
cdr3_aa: CASSLGRAGNEQFF
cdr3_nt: TGTGCCAGCAGCTTAGGTCGAGCAGGAAATGAGCAGTTCTTC

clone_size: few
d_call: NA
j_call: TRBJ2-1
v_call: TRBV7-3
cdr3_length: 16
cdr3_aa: CASSSGRGFGYNEQFF
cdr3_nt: TGTGCCAGCAGCTCGGGACGGGGCTTCGGGTACAATGAGCAGTTCTTC

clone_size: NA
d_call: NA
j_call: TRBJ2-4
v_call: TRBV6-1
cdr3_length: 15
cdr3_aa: CASSREGGAKNIQYF
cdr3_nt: TGTGCCAGCAGTAGGGAAGGAGGAGCCAAAAACATTCAGTACTTC

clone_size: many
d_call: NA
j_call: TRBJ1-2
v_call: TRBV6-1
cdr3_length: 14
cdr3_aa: CASRSYRVSGGYTF
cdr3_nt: TGTGCCAGCAGATCCTACAGGGTTTCTGGTGGCTACACCTTC

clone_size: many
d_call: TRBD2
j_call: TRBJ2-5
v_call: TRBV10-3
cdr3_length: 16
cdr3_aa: CAISPRLAGRGETQYF
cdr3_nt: TGTGCCATCAGCCCTCGACTAGCGGGGAGGGGGGAGACCCAGTACTTC

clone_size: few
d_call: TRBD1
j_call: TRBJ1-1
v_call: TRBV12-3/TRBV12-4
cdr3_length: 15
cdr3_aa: CASSFPGQPAHEAFF
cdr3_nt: TGTGCCAGCAGTTTTCCGGGACAGCCGGCGCATGAAGCTTTCTTT

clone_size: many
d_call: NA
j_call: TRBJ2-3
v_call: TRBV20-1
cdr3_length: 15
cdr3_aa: CSARDPAGNTDTQYF
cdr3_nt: TGCAGTGCTAGAGACCCAGCGGGTAACACAGATACGCAGTATTTT

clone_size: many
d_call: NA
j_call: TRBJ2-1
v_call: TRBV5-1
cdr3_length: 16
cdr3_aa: CASSFQGQLSYNEQFF
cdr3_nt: TGCGCCAGCAGCTTTCAGGGACAACTCTCCTACAATGAGCAGTTCTTC

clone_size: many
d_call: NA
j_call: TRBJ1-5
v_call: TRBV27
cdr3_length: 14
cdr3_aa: CASSLLGVNQPQHF
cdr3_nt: TGTGCCAGCAGCCTCCTGGGGGTCAATCAGCCCCAGCATTTT

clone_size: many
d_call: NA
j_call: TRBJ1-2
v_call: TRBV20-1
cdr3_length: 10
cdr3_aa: CSVSGYGYTF
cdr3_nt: TGCAGTGTCTCAGGCTATGGCTACACCTTC

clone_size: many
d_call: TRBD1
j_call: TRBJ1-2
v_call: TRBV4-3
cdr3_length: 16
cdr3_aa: CASSQEPGQRNYGYTF
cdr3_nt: TGCGCCAGCAGCCAAGAACCGGGACAGAGAAACTATGGCTACACCTTC

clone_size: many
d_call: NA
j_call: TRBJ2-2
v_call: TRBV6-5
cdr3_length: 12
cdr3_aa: CASSTLTGELFF
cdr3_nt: TGTGCCAGCAGTACCCTTACCGGGGAGCTGTTTTTT

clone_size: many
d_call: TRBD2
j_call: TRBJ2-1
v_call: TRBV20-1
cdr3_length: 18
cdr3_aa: CSARAGSSVAGVRNEQFF
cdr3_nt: TGCAGTGCTAGAGCCGGGAGTTCCGTAGCGGGAGTCCGGAATGAGCAGTTCTTC

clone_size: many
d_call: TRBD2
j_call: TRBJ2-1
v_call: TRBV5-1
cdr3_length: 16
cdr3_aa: CASSWAGTSLHNEQFF
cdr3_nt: TGCGCCAGCAGCTGGGCCGGGACTAGTCTCCACAATGAGCAGTTCTTC

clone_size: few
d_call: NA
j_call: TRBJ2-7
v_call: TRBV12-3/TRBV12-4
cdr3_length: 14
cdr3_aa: CASSLGGGVREQYF
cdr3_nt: TGTGCCAGCAGTTTAGGTGGCGGGGTGAGGGAGCAGTACTTC

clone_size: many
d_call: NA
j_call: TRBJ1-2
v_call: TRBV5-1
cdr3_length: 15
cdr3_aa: CASSLLAGRDSGYTF
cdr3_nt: TGCGCCAGCAGCTTGCTAGCAGGGAGAGATAGTGGCTACACCTTC

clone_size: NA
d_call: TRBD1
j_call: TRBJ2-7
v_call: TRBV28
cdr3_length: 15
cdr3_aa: CASRKYRGAPYEQYF
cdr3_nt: TGTGCCAGCAGGAAGTACAGGGGCGCTCCCTACGAGCAGTACTTC

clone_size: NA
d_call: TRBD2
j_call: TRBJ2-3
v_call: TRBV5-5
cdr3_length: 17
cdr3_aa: CASSLALISGRGDTQYF
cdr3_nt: TGTGCCAGCAGCCTTGCCCTCATCAGCGGGAGAGGAGATACGCAGTATTTT

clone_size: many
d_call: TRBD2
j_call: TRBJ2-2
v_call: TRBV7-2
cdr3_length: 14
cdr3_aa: CASRNRGGTGELFF
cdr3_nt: TGTGCCAGCAGAAATCGGGGGGGCACCGGGGAGCTGTTTTTT

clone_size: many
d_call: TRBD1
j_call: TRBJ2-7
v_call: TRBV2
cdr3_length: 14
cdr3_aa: CASSGTGGSYEQYF
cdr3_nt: TGTGCCAGCAGTGGGACAGGGGGCTCCTACGAGCAGTACTTC

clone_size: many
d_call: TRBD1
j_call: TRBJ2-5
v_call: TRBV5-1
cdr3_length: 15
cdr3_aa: CASSLESGGEETQYF
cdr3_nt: TGCGCCAGCAGCTTGGAGTCAGGGGGCGAGGAGACCCAGTACTTC